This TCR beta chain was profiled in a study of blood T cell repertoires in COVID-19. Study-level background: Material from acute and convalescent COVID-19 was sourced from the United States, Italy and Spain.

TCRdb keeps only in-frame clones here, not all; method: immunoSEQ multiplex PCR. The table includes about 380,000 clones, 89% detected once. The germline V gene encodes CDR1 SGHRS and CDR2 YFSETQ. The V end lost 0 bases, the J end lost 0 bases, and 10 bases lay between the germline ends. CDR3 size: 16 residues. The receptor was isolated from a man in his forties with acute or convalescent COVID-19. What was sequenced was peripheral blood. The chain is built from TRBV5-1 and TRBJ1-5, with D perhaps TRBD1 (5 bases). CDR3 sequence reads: CASSLDGGISNQPQHF. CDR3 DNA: TGCGCCAGCAGCTTGGATGGGGGGATTAGCAATCAGCCCCAGCATTTT.